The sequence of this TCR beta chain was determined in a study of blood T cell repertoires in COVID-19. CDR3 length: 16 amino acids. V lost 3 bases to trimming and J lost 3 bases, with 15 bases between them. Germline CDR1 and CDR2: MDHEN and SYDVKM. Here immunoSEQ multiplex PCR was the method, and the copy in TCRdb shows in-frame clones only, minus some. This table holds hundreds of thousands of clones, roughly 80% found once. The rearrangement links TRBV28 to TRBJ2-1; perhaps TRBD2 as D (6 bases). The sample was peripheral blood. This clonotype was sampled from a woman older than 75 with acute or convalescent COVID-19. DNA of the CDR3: TGTGCCAGCAGTTTGGGTGAGCGGGCGTACTACAATGAGCAGTTCTTC. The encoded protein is CASSLGERAYYNEQFF.